This T cell receptor beta chain is drawn from a study of beta chain features in type 1 diabetes. In total, each donor contributed a single heparinised blood draw that averaged roughly 100 mL. All of the sorted populations showed purity greater than 95%. This CDR3 spans 13 amino acids. V was pared by 2 bases and J by 4 bases, with 8 bases between. Germline assignment: CDR1 KGHSH and CDR2 LQKENI. Study-wide points: Moderate but significant shortening of TCRB CDR3s was recorded in all four CD4+ subsets from Type 1 diabetes patients. Sampled from patients, naive, central memory and Treg TCRB repertoires appeared more similar than those sampled from healthy donors.

All of the isolated RNA was reverse transcribed, so expressed TCRB transcripts were sequenced. The data were produced by immunoSEQ multiplex PCR, yet TCRdb's version contains in-frame clones alone and is incomplete. The sample carries 810,000 or so clones, about 17% recorded once. A note on this clone: Its specificity is not known.

The sequenced sample was naive CD4+ T cells from blood. The chain carries TRBV18 and TRBJ1-2; D is unclear. This TCR was recovered from a young woman in good health. The CDR3 protein is CASSPTSGYGYTF. For the CDR3, the DNA is TGTGCCAGCTCACCAACCTCGGGCTATGGCTACACCTTC.